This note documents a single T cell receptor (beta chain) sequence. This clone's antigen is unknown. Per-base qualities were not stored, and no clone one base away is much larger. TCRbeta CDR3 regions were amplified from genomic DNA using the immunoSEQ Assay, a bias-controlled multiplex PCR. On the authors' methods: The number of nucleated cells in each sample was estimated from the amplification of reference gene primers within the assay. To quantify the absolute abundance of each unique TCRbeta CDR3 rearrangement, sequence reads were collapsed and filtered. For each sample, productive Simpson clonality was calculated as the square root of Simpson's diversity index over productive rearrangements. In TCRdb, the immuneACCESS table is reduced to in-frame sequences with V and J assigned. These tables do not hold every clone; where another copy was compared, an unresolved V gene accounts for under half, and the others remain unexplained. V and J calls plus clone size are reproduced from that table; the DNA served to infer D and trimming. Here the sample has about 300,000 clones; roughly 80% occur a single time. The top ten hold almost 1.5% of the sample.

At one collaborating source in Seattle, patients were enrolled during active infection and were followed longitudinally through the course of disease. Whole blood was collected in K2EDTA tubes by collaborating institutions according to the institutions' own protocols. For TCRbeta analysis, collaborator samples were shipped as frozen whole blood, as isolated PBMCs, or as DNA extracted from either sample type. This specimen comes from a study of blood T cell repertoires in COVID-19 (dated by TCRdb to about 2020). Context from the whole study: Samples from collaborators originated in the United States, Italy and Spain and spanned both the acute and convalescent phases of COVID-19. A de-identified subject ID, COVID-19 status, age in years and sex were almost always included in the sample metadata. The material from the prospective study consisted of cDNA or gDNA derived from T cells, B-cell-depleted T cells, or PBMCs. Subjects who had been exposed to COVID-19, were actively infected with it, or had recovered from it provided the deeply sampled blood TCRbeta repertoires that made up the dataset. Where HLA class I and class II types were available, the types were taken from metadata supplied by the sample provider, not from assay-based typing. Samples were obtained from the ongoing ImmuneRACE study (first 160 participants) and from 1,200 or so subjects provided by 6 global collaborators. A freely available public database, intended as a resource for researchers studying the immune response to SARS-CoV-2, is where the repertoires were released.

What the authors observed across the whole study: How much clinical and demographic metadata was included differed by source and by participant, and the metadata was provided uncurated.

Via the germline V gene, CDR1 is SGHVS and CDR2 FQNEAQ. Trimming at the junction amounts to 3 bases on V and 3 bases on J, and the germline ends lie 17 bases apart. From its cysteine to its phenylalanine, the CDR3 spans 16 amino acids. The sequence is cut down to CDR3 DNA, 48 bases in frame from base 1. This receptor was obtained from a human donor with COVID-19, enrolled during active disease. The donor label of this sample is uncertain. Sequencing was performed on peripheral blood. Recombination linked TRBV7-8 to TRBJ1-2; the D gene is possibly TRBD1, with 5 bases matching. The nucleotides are TGTGCCAGCAGCTTGGATGGGTCCTTAGGGGACTATGGCTACACCTTC. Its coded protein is CASSLDGSLGDYGYTF.